The present TCR beta chain was sequenced within a study of shared clonotypes between healthy human individuals. The overall study: Used for every donor were three CD4 naive, three CD4 memory, two CD8 naive and one CD8 memory plate.

General study results and limits: Clonotypes that were shared across four donors made up roughly 5% of naive CD4 clonotypes.

The germline V gene has CDR1 SGHDT and CDR2 YYEEEE. This CDR3 spans 16 amino acids. With 6 bases clipped from V and 3 bases from J, the junction kept 13 bases outside the gene matches. With respect to this clone: Antigen: not known.

In the original analysis: Because ImmunoSEQ provided only junction sequences with no quality scores, the filtering differed. This table comes from immunoSEQ multiplex PCR, and its TCRdb copy is limited to in-frame clones, with some not included. From that table come the V and J calls and clone size; the DNA was used to work out D and trimming. This sample yields over 1.5 million clones, of which approximately 98% are seen a single time; around 0.47% belongs to the top ten. This chain connects TRBV5-6 to TRBJ2-7; 9 bases line up with TRBD1. The origin of this receptor is a young man in good health. The sequenced material came from naive CD4+ T cells sorted from blood. The subset is: CD45RA+ positively selected. The CDR3 region is CASTSSRDRVLYEQYF. The CDR3 region has the DNA TGTGCCAGCACTTCGTCCCGGGACAGGGTTCTCTACGAGCAGTACTTC. The full variable domain, with the rest looked up from reference TRBV5-6 and TRBJ2-7, is DAGVTQSPTHLIKTRGQQVTLRCSPKSGHDTVSWYQQALGQGPQFIFQYYEEEERQRGNFPDRFSGHQFPNYSSELNVNALLLGDSALYLCASTSSRDRVLYEQYFGPGTRLTVT.